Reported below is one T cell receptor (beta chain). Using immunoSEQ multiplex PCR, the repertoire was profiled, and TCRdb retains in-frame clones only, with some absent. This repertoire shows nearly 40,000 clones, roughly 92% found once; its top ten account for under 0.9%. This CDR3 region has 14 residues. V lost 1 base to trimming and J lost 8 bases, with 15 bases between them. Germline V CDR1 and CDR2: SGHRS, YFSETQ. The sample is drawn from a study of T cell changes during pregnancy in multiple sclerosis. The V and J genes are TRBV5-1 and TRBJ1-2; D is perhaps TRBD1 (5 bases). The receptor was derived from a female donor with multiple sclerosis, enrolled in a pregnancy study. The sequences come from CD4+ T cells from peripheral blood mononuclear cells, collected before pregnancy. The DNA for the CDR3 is TGCGCCAGCAGCTTGTCCAGGGTGGGGTCCGGCTACACCTTC. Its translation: CASSLSRVGSGYTF.